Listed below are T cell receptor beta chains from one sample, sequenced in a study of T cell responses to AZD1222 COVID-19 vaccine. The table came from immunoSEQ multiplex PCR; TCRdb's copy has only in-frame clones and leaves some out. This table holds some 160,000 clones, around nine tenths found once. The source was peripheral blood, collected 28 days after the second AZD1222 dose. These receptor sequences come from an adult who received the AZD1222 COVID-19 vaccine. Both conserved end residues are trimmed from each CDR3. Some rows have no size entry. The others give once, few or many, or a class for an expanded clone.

cdr3_aa: ASSPPGGREAF; clone_size: -; j_call: TRBJ1-1; v_call: TRBV18
cdr3_aa: ASSLSRMNTEAF; clone_size: -; j_call: TRBJ1-1; v_call: TRBV5-4
cdr3_aa: SARGGALT; clone_size: -; j_call: TRBJ2-7; v_call: TRBV20-1
cdr3_aa: ASSRPDQPQH; clone_size: few; j_call: TRBJ1-5; v_call: TRBV5-1
cdr3_aa: ASSWTSGGYEQY; clone_size: -; j_call: TRBJ2-7; v_call: TRBV14
cdr3_aa: ASSRRLVSGNTIY; clone_size: -; j_call: TRBJ1-3; v_call: TRBV5-5
cdr3_aa: ASSSAGTSNTGELF; clone_size: -; j_call: TRBJ2-2; v_call: TRBV5-1
cdr3_aa: ASSPVGGSTDTQY; clone_size: once; j_call: TRBJ2-3; v_call: TRBV18
cdr3_aa: AWSLPGADYGYT; clone_size: once; j_call: TRBJ1-2; v_call: TRBV30
cdr3_aa: ASSQQGAGRNTEAF; clone_size: -; j_call: TRBJ1-1; v_call: TRBV4-3
cdr3_aa: ASGQGYEANYGYT; clone_size: once; j_call: TRBJ1-2; v_call: TRBV19
cdr3_aa: AWSLGNGNQPQH; clone_size: -; j_call: TRBJ1-5; v_call: TRBV30
cdr3_aa: ASSLRGYSNQPQH; clone_size: -; j_call: TRBJ1-5; v_call: TRBV19
cdr3_aa: ASSETGPSGNTIY; clone_size: -; j_call: TRBJ1-3; v_call: TRBV2
cdr3_aa: ASSYPLTGIQETQY; clone_size: -; j_call: TRBJ2-5; v_call: TRBV6-2/TRBV6-3
cdr3_aa: ASSRRGGSDEQY; clone_size: few; j_call: TRBJ2-7; v_call: TRBV6-5
cdr3_aa: ASSQLGVDTQY; clone_size: -; j_call: TRBJ2-3; v_call: TRBV12-3/TRBV12-4
cdr3_aa: ASSLGRGGVNEQF; clone_size: -; j_call: TRBJ2-1; v_call: TRBV7-2
cdr3_aa: ASSLEGAAYEQY; clone_size: -; j_call: TRBJ2-7; v_call: TRBV7-2
cdr3_aa: ASSLGQGTYEQY; clone_size: -; j_call: TRBJ2-7; v_call: TRBV7-8
cdr3_aa: ASSQDMGTEAF; clone_size: -; j_call: TRBJ1-1; v_call: TRBV4-1
cdr3_aa: ASSRTGTGANVLT; clone_size: -; j_call: TRBJ2-6; v_call: TRBV5-4
cdr3_aa: ASSRDIHSNQPQH; clone_size: few; j_call: TRBJ1-5; v_call: TRBV5-8
cdr3_aa: ATRGPQGFNEKLF; clone_size: -; j_call: TRBJ1-4; v_call: TRBV15
cdr3_aa: AWSGAVLTTNEKLF; clone_size: -; j_call: TRBJ1-4; v_call: TRBV30
cdr3_aa: ASTGGANYGYT; clone_size: -; j_call: TRBJ1-2; v_call: TRBV10-2
cdr3_aa: ASSIVITGELF; clone_size: few; j_call: TRBJ2-2; v_call: TRBV19
cdr3_aa: ASSITPGYTNYGYT; clone_size: -; j_call: TRBJ1-2; v_call: TRBV19
cdr3_aa: ASSLTVNTEAF; clone_size: -; j_call: TRBJ1-1; v_call: TRBV27
cdr3_aa: ASSEALLTVDTQY; clone_size: -; j_call: TRBJ2-3; v_call: TRBV2
cdr3_aa: ASSRGVMNTEAF; clone_size: -; j_call: TRBJ1-1; v_call: TRBV5-4
cdr3_aa: ASSLERGLTGELF; clone_size: once; j_call: TRBJ2-2; v_call: TRBV14
cdr3_aa: ASSLSSVRGVGGYT; clone_size: once; j_call: TRBJ1-2; v_call: TRBV27
cdr3_aa: ASSLGSRGRKNSPLH; clone_size: -; j_call: TRBJ1-6; v_call: TRBV7-2
cdr3_aa: ASSLLGETQY; clone_size: -; j_call: TRBJ2-5; v_call: TRBV11-2
cdr3_aa: ASSTDRGVRGYT; clone_size: -; j_call: TRBJ1-2; v_call: TRBV19
cdr3_aa: ASSYTGTNQPQH; clone_size: -; j_call: TRBJ1-5; v_call: TRBV6-6
cdr3_aa: ASSTRTSGNTGELF; clone_size: once; j_call: TRBJ2-2; v_call: TRBV4-1